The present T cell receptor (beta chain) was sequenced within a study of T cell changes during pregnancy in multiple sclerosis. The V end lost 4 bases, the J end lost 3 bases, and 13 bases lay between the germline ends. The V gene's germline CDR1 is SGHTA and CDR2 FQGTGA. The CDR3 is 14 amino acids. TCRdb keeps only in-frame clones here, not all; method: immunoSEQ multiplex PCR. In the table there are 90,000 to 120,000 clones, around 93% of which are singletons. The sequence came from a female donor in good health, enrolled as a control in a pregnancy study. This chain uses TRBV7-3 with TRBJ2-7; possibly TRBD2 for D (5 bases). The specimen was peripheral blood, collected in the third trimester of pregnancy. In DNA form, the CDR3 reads TGTGCCAGCAGCTCTACCGGGAACAGCTACGAGCAGTACTTC. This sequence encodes CASSSTGNSYEQYF. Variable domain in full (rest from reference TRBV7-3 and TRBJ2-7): GAGVSQTPSNKVTEKGKYVELRCDPISGHTALYWYRQSLGQGPEFLIYFQGTGAADDSGLPNDRFFAVRPEGSVSTLKIQRTERGDSAVYLCASSSTGNSYEQYFGPGTRLTVT.